A selection of T cell receptor beta chains follows, all from one sample in a study of blood T cell repertoires in COVID-19. Repertoires were generated with immunoSEQ multiplex PCR, while TCRdb's copy carries only in-frame clones and drops some. The repertoire holds some 83,000 clones, with approximately 80% as singletons. Sequencing input: peripheral blood. The receptors were gathered from a man aged 55 to 70 with active or convalescent COVID-19. Each CDR3 is given with its conserved first and last residue. The D gene is left open where the match is weak. The listing skips clone size in some rows; elsewhere it reads once, few, many or a size class.

size: -
D: -
V: TRBV7-7
J: TRBJ2-2
length: 14
CDR3: CASSPLAVSGELFF
DNA: TGTGCTAGCAGCCCCCTGGCGGTCTCCGGGGAGCTGTTTTTT

size: -
D: -
V: TRBV6-2/TRBV6-3
J: TRBJ1-2
length: 14
CDR3: CASSYSRTTLGYTF
DNA: TGTGCCAGCAGTTACTCGAGGACAACCCTTGGCTACACCTTC

size: -
D: -
V: TRBV28
J: TRBJ1-1
length: 13
CDR3: CASREQGNTEAFF
DNA: TGTGCCAGCAGGGAACAGGGGAACACTGAAGCTTTCTTT

size: once
D: -
V: TRBV19
J: TRBJ1-2
length: 14
CDR3: CASSPQAGKFGYTF
DNA: TGTGCCAGTAGTCCTCAGGCGGGTAAATTTGGCTACACCTTC

size: -
D: -
V: TRBV19
J: TRBJ1-2
length: 16
CDR3: CASSPQGGSPNYGYTF
DNA: TGTGCCAGTAGTCCGCAAGGCGGGAGTCCTAACTATGGCTACACCTTC

size: -
D: -
V: TRBV5-5
J: TRBJ1-6
length: 14
CDR3: CASSLDSYNSPLHF
DNA: TGTGCCAGCAGCTTGGACAGTTATAATTCACCCCTCCACTTT

size: -
D: TRBD1
V: TRBV9
J: TRBJ1-1
length: 14
CDR3: CASSTDWTGTEAFF
DNA: TGTGCCAGCAGCACCGATTGGACAGGTACGGAAGCTTTCTTT

size: -
D: -
V: TRBV6-5
J: TRBJ1-6
length: 14
CDR3: CASSYSLYNSPLHF
DNA: TGTGCCAGCAGTTACTCCCTCTATAATTCACCCCTCCACTTT

size: -
D: -
V: TRBV6-2/TRBV6-3
J: TRBJ1-1
length: 12
CDR3: CASSYLGPEAFF
DNA: TGTGCCAGCAGTTACCTGGGCCCTGAAGCTTTCTTT

size: -
D: TRBD1
V: TRBV6-5
J: TRBJ1-2
length: 16
CDR3: CASSFAPTGGFYGYTF
DNA: TGTGCCAGCAGTTTCGCGCCTACAGGGGGCTTCTATGGCTACACCTTC

size: -
D: TRBD1
V: TRBV9
J: TRBJ2-5
length: 14
CDR3: CASSLGTVQETQYF
DNA: TGTGCCAGCAGCCTCGGGACAGTCCAAGAGACCCAGTACTTC

size: -
D: -
V: TRBV7-2
J: TRBJ1-2
length: 15
CDR3: CASSLERGDTYGYTF
DNA: TGTGCCAGCAGCTTAGAACGTGGGGACACATATGGCTACACCTTC

size: -
D: -
V: TRBV6-2/TRBV6-3
J: TRBJ1-1
length: 12
CDR3: CASSTPGTEAFF
DNA: TGTGCCAGCAGTACTCCGGGCACTGAAGCTTTCTTT

size: -
D: TRBD1
V: TRBV10-3
J: TRBJ2-3
length: 15
CDR3: CAISGTGMSTDTQYF
DNA: TGTGCCATCAGTGGGACAGGGATGAGCACAGATACGCAGTATTTT

size: few
D: -
V: TRBV10-3
J: TRBJ2-1
length: 14
CDR3: CAINKNGNYNEQFF
DNA: TGTGCCATCAATAAGAACGGGAATTACAATGAGCAGTTCTTC

size: few
D: -
V: TRBV3-1/TRBV3-2
J: TRBJ2-3
length: 12
CDR3: CASSQISDTQYF
DNA: TGTGCCAGCAGCCAAATTTCGGATACGCAGTATTTT

size: -
D: TRBD2
V: TRBV11-1
J: TRBJ2-5
length: 15
CDR3: CASSFNAGGQETQYF
DNA: TGTGCCAGCAGCTTTAATGCGGGGGGCCAAGAGACCCAGTACTTC

size: -
D: TRBD1
V: TRBV7-9
J: TRBJ1-5
length: 14
CDR3: CASSLGTGNQPQHF
DNA: TGTGCCAGCAGCTTAGGGACAGGTAATCAGCCCCAGCATTTT

size: -
D: TRBD2
V: TRBV7-2
J: TRBJ2-3
length: 16
CDR3: CASSVTSGGGTDTQYF
DNA: TGTGCCAGCAGCGTAACTAGCGGGGGGGGCACAGATACGCAGTATTTT

size: few
D: -
V: TRBV27
J: TRBJ2-2
length: 13
CDR3: CASSLSNTGELFF
DNA: TGTGCCAGCAGTTTGAGTAACACCGGGGAGCTGTTTTTT

size: -
D: -
V: TRBV7-6
J: TRBJ2-7
length: 15
CDR3: CASSRTVTSSYEQYF
DNA: TGTGCCAGCAGCCGTACAGTTACTTCCTCCTACGAGCAGTACTTC

size: -
D: TRBD1
V: TRBV4-3
J: TRBJ2-7
length: 18
CDR3: CASSQESYRTGISYEQYF
DNA: TGCGCCAGCAGCCAAGAAAGTTATAGGACAGGGATATCCTACGAGCAGTACTTC

size: -
D: -
V: TRBV18
J: TRBJ2-5
length: 14
CDR3: CASSPGGAQETQYF
DNA: TGTGCCAGCTCACCAGGGGGGGCCCAAGAGACCCAGTACTTC

size: -
D: -
V: TRBV7-8
J: TRBJ2-5
length: 16
CDR3: CASSPQGQQKGETQYF
DNA: TGTGCCAGCAGCCCCCAGGGACAACAAAAGGGGGAGACCCAGTACTTC

size: -
D: TRBD1
V: TRBV11-3
J: TRBJ2-1
length: 16
CDR3: CASSLAGQGIYNEQFF
DNA: TGTGCCAGCAGCTTAGCGGGACAGGGGATCTACAATGAGCAGTTCTTC

size: -
D: TRBD1
V: TRBV5-1
J: TRBJ1-2
length: 15
CDR3: CASRGGPGTNYGYTF
DNA: TGCGCCAGCAGAGGGGGCCCCGGTACTAACTATGGCTACACCTTC

size: -
D: -
V: TRBV7-3
J: TRBJ2-5
length: 15
CDR3: CASSRAAGAGETQYF
DNA: TGTGCCAGCAGCCGGGCTGCGGGGGCGGGGGAGACCCAGTACTTC

size: -
D: -
V: TRBV3-1/TRBV3-2
J: TRBJ1-4
length: 15
CDR3: CASSQVQQGNEKLFF
DNA: TGTGCCAGCAGCCAAGTGCAGCAGGGTAATGAAAAACTGTTTTTT

size: -
D: TRBD1
V: TRBV2
J: TRBJ1-5
length: 13
CDR3: CATRTGLNQPQHF
DNA: TGTGCCACCCGGACAGGCCTCAATCAGCCCCAGCATTTT

size: -
D: -
V: TRBV4-2
J: TRBJ1-3
length: 16
CDR3: CASSPTETVSGNTIYF
DNA: TGTGCCAGCAGCCCTACAGAGACAGTCTCTGGAAACACCATATATTTT

size: -
D: -
V: TRBV6-6
J: TRBJ1-1
length: 14
CDR3: CASSTAGGNTEAFF
DNA: TGTGCCAGCAGTACCGCGGGGGGGAACACTGAAGCTTTCTTT

size: few
D: -
V: TRBV4-2
J: TRBJ1-5
length: 15
CDR3: CASSQDRGSNQPQHF
DNA: TGTGCCAGCAGCCAAGATAGGGGGAGCAATCAGCCCCAGCATTTT

size: -
D: -
V: TRBV4-2
J: TRBJ1-2
length: 16
CDR3: CASSQEGHHENYGYTF
DNA: TGTGCCAGCAGCCAAGAGGGACACCACGAGAACTATGGCTACACCTTC

size: -
D: -
V: TRBV7-9
J: TRBJ1-3
length: 16
CDR3: CASSLGSGLSGNTIYF
DNA: TGTGCCAGCAGCTTAGGGTCTGGACTCTCTGGAAACACCATATATTTT

size: once
D: -
V: TRBV11-3
J: TRBJ2-1
length: 13
CDR3: CASSSHSGNEQFF
DNA: TGTGCCAGCAGTTCCCACAGCGGCAATGAGCAGTTCTTC

size: -
D: -
V: TRBV20-1
J: TRBJ2-5
length: 9
CDR3: CSARAGEYF
DNA: TGCAGTGCTCGGGCCGGGGAGTACTTC

size: few
D: -
V: TRBV5-1
J: TRBJ2-3
length: 15
CDR3: CASSPGQWGTDTQYF
DNA: TGCGCCAGCAGTCCAGGGCAATGGGGCACAGATACGCAGTATTTT

size: few
D: TRBD2
V: TRBV11-2
J: TRBJ2-5
length: 17
CDR3: CASSPEGRGGSDETQYF
DNA: TGTGCCAGCAGCCCAGAAGGGCGGGGGGGGTCGGATGAGACCCAGTACTTC

size: few
D: TRBD1
V: TRBV5-8
J: TRBJ1-1
length: 13
CDR3: CASSWGQSTEAFF
DNA: TGTGCCAGCAGCTGGGGACAGTCCACTGAAGCTTTCTTT

size: -
D: TRBD1
V: TRBV28
J: TRBJ1-2
length: 14
CDR3: CARTAPSGGKGYTF
DNA: TGTGCCAGGACAGCGCCGTCAGGGGGCAAGGGCTACACCTTC

size: -
D: -
V: TRBV2
J: TRBJ1-6
length: 15
CDR3: CASSGGLESNSPLHF
DNA: TGTGCCAGCAGTGGGGGCCTTGAGAGTAATTCACCCCTCCACTTT

size: -
D: TRBD1
V: TRBV3-1/TRBV3-2
J: TRBJ1-1
length: 15
CDR3: CASSQTGTGNTEAFF
DNA: TGTGCCAGCAGCCAAACCGGGACAGGCAACACTGAAGCTTTCTTT

size: -
D: -
V: TRBV4-3
J: TRBJ1-2
length: 17
CDR3: CASSQIKVGTMNYGYTF
DNA: TGCGCCAGCAGCCAAATTAAGGTCGGGACAATGAACTATGGCTACACCTTC

size: -
D: TRBD1
V: TRBV3-1/TRBV3-2
J: TRBJ2-4
length: 14
CDR3: CASSHQDRGNIQYF
DNA: TGTGCCAGCAGCCACCAGGACAGGGGAAACATTCAGTACTTC

size: -
D: -
V: TRBV27
J: TRBJ1-1
length: 14
CDR3: CASSLWSGHTEAFF
DNA: TGTGCCAGCAGTTTATGGTCAGGCCACACTGAAGCTTTCTTT

size: -
D: -
V: TRBV6-5
J: TRBJ2-7
length: 15
CDR3: CASSYFFPGTNEQYF
DNA: TGTGCCAGCAGTTACTTTTTTCCGGGAACGAACGAGCAGTACTTC

size: -
D: TRBD1
V: TRBV7-8
J: TRBJ2-7
length: 16
CDR3: CASSPQGALPSYEQYF
DNA: TGTGCCAGCAGCCCACAGGGGGCCCTACCTTCCTACGAGCAGTACTTC